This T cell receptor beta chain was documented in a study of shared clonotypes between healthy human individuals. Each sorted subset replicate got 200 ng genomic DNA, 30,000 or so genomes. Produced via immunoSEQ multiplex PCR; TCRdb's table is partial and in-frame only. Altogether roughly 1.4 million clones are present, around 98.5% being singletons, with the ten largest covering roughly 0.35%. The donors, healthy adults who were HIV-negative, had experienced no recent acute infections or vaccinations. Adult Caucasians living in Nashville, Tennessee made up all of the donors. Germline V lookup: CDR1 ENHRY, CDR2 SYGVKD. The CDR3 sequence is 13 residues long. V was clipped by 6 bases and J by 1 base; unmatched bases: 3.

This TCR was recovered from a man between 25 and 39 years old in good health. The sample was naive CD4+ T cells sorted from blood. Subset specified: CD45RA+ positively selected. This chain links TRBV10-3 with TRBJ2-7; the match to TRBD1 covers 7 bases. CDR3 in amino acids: CAIRTDRSYEQYF. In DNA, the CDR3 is TGTGCCATCAGAACGGACAGGTCCTACGAGCAGTACTTC.